A single sample gave rise to the 24 T cell receptor beta chains below, sequenced in a study of blood T cell repertoires in COVID-19. Profiling relied on immunoSEQ multiplex PCR, and the TCRdb table lists in-frame clones only, not all of them. This table has about 270,000 clones, about 80% appearing once. Sequencing was done on a sample of peripheral blood. All receptors come from a woman in her forties or fifties who had recovered from COVID-19.

V is TRBV28 and J is TRBJ1-6; D gene uncertain. V was shortened by 2 bases and J by 0 bases, with 8 bases between the two germline ends. CDR3 length: 16 amino acids. The germline gives CDR1 MDHEN, CDR2 SYDVKM. CDR3 DNA sequence: TGTGCCAGCAGTTTAGCGTCGAGCTCCTATAATTCACCCCTCCACTTT. This codes for CASSLASSSYNSPLHF.

J is TRBJ2-5 and V is TRBV5-1; 8 nucleotides match TRBD1. CDR3 length: 13 amino acids. CDR1 and CDR2 (germline): SGHRS, YFSETQ. Germline trimming cut 3 bases from V and 5 bases from J; bases unmatched to any gene: 3. The CDR3 DNA follows: TGCGCCAGCAGCTCGGGACAGGCGGAGACCCAGTACTTC. This gives the protein CASSSGQAETQYF.

V gene TRBV2 combines with J gene TRBJ2-1, with D possibly being TRBD1 (5 bases). CDR1 is SNHLY, CDR2 FYNNEI, per germline. Trimming cost V 4 bases and J 8 bases, with 12 bases left between them. This CDR3 is 13 amino acids long. CDR3 nucleotides: TGTGCCAGCAGTGGACAGACCCCGTATGAGCAGTTCTTC. This codes for CASSGQTPYEQFF.

The CDR3: CASREAGFYEQYF. The DNA for the CDR3 is TGTGCCAGCAGGGAAGCGGGATTCTACGAGCAGTACTTC. V and J are TRBV28 and TRBJ2-7; TRBD2 matches 7 bases. The CDR3 spans 13 residues. In germline, CDR1 is MDHEN, CDR2 SYDVKM. V dropped 6 bases and J dropped 3; count of bases not matched to a gene: 5.

The chain is built from TRBV19 and TRBJ2-5; TRBD2 matches 7 bases. J was trimmed by 5 bases and V by 3 bases; bases with no gene match: 9. Germline lookup yields CDR1 LNHDA and CDR2 SQIVND (reference sequence). The CDR3 is made up of 15 amino acids. The CDR3 protein is CASSMDSGGRETQYF. As DNA, the CDR3 is TGTGCCAGTAGTATGGACTCCGGGGGGAGGGAGACCCAGTACTTC. Based on the CDR3 plus reference TRBV19 and TRBJ2-5, the full variable domain is DGGITQSPKYLFRKEGQNVTLSCEQNLNHDAMYWYRQDPGQGLRLIYYSQIVNDFQKGDIAEGYSVSREKKESFPLTVTSAQKNPTAFYLCASSMDSGGRETQYFGPGTRLLVL.

The sample holds one count of this clone. The chain has TRBV3-1 (or the pseudogene TRBV3-2) and TRBJ2-5; 10 bases map to TRBD1. Trimming cost V 6 bases and J 10 bases; bases outside gene matches: 8. Germline V gene data show CDR1 as LGHDT and CDR2 as YNNKEL (reference sequence). The CDR3 runs 13 residues. The DNA of the CDR3 is TGTGCCAGCAGGGGACAGGGGTCCTGGGACCAGTACTTC. Amino acid sequence: CASRGQGSWDQYF.

This CDR3 reads CASNQGSRNQPQHF. The CDR3 nucleotides are TGTGCCAGCAACCAAGGGAGCCGCAATCAGCCCCAGCATTTT. The chain is built from TRBV2 and TRBJ1-5; D is unresolved. V shed 7 bases and J shed 2 bases, with 12 bases lying between them. Germline loops: CDR1 SNHLY, CDR2 FYNNEI. This CDR3 spans 14 amino acids.

This chain joins TRBV2 and TRBJ2-2; D might be TRBD1 (6 bases). CDR1 SNHLY and CDR2 FYNNEI come from the germline V gene. The V gene lost 9 bases and the J gene lost 4 bases, with 9 bases spanning the gap. The CDR3 runs 12 residues. CDR3 residues: CASHRATGELFF. DNA for the CDR3: TGTGCCAGTCACAGGGCCACCGGGGAGCTGTTTTTT.

DNA of the CDR3: TGTGCCAGCAGCTTACTAGCGGGAGGTGTCAATGAGCAGTTCTTC. Its translation: CASSLLAGGVNEQFF. The chain employs TRBV7-9 and TRBJ2-1, with TRBD2 identical over 11 bases. Trimming cost V 2 bases and J 6 bases; bases outside gene matches: 3. Germline values: CDR1 SEHNR, CDR2 FQNEAQ (reference sequence). The CDR3 sequence is 15 residues long.

The chain employs TRBV7-9 and TRBJ1-2; perhaps TRBD1 as D (5 bases). The CDR3 sequence is 15 residues long. Trimming took off 5 bases at V and 4 bases at J, with 17 bases between the two ends. Germline CDR1 is SEHNR and CDR2 is FQNEAQ (reference sequence). The CDR3 reads CASSPPQGSGYGYTF. CDR3 nucleotide sequence: TGTGCCAGCAGCCCACCCCAGGGCTCCGGCTATGGCTACACCTTC.

The V and J genes are TRBV14 and TRBJ1-2; the D is unclear. CDR1 is SGHDN and CDR2 is FVKESK in the germline V gene. V lost 8 bases and J 2 bases, leaving 12 bases between the germline ends. The CDR3 extends over 13 amino acids. The CDR3 coding sequence is TGTGCCAGCGCGATAAGCGACAACTATGGCTACACCTTC. This sequence encodes CASAISDNYGYTF.

This clone was seen only once. The V gene is TRBV7-2, the J gene TRBJ1-1; perhaps TRBD1 as D (5 bases). This CDR3 has 15 amino acids. Trimming removed 3 bases at V and 3 bases at J, with 14 bases between. From germline, CDR1 is SGHTA and CDR2 FQGNSA. The CDR3: CASSFGTGRDTEAFF. The CDR3 DNA sequence: TGTGCCAGCAGCTTTGGGACTGGTAGGGACACTGAAGCTTTCTTT.

The chain is built from TRBV28 and TRBJ2-1, with TRBD2 matching 10 bases. Germline lookup yields CDR1 MDHEN and CDR2 SYDVKM. CDR3 length equals 14 residues. V was pared by 3 bases and J by 9 bases, with 5 bases of the junction left unmatched. CDR3 coding DNA: TGTGCCAGCAGTTTTCTAGCGGGAGCGACTGAGCAGTTCTTC. Its protein product is CASSFLAGATEQFF.

This chain joins TRBV6-5 and TRBJ1-2; possible D gene TRBD1, 6 bases. CDR3 size: 15 residues. Germline CDR1 MNHEY, CDR2 SVGAGI. V was clipped by 2 bases and J by 5 bases, with 15 bases between them. DNA of the CDR3: TGTGCCAGCAGTTACATCGGGGGGCCCCGGTATGGCTACACCTTC. Translating gives CASSYIGGPRYGYTF.

This chain uses TRBV18 with TRBJ2-7; D ambiguous. In germline, CDR1 is KGHSH, CDR2 LQKENI. This CDR3 spans 12 amino acids. V was clipped by 3 bases and J by 6 bases, with 9 bases between them. CDR3 sequence reads: CASSPAEFEQYF. CDR3 nucleotides: TGTGCCAGCTCACCGGCCGAATTCGAGCAGTACTTC.

This chain connects TRBV27 to TRBJ1-3; 7 nucleotides match TRBD1. The CDR3 loop spans 15 amino acids. Losses at the gene ends were 2 bases for V and 3 bases for J; bases not matched to a gene: 4. Germline V gene data show CDR1 as MNHEY and CDR2 as SMNVEV (reference sequence). CDR3 sequence (DNA): TGTGCCAGCAGTTTACAAGGGGGCTTTGGAAACACCATATATTTT. This gives the protein CASSLQGGFGNTIYF.

The rearrangement uses TRBV19 and TRBJ2-3; 10 positions match TRBD1. The CDR3 extends over 16 amino acids. Unmatched junction bases numbered 8, after V lost 6 bases and J lost 2 bases. CDR1 LNHDA and CDR2 SQIVND come from the germline V gene (reference sequence). The CDR3 here is CASRKGQGTFTDTQYF. CDR3 bases: TGTGCCAGTAGAAAGGGACAGGGGACTTTCACAGATACGCAGTATTTT.

A single count supports this clone. The V call is TRBV27, the J call TRBJ2-1; the D is unclear. Looked up from germline, CDR1 is MNHEY and CDR2 is SMNVEV (reference sequence). The CDR3 spans 13 residues. Trimming cost V 5 bases and J 0 bases, with 5 bases left between them. The chain's CDR3 is CASSMSSYNEQFF. The CDR3 nucleotides read TGTGCCAGCAGTATGAGCTCCTACAATGAGCAGTTCTTC.

The chain recombines TRBV9 with TRBJ1-1; weak D call: TRBD1 (6 bases). Germline values: CDR1 SGDLS, CDR2 YYNGEE. CDR3 length: 14 amino acids. The V end was cut by 4 bases, the J end by 4 bases, with 14 bases between. The CDR3 here is CASSRLGGLTEAFF. CDR3 bases: TGTGCCAGCAGCCGCTTGGGGGGGCTCACTGAAGCTTTCTTT. The full variable domain, its missing parts supplied by reference TRBV9 and TRBJ1-1, is DSGVTQTPKHLITATGQRVTLRCSPRSGDLSVYWYQQSLDQGLQFLIQYYNGEERAKGNILERFSAQQFPDLHSELNLSSLELGDSALYFCASSRLGGLTEAFFGQGTRLTVV.

The chain couples TRBV3-1 (or the pseudogene TRBV3-2) to TRBJ1-3, with TRBD1 identical over 8 bases. Per germline, CDR1 LGHDT and CDR2 YNNKEL (reference sequence). Trimming removed 4 bases from V and 2 bases from J; junction bases left unmatched: 10. The CDR3 contains 17 residues. Here the CDR3 reads CASSLGGTGGTGNTIYF. The DNA of the CDR3 is TGTGCCAGCAGCCTAGGGGGAACAGGGGGAACTGGAAACACCATATATTTT.

The sample holds a few counts of this clone. V is TRBV18 and J is TRBJ1-2; D is perhaps TRBD1 (5 bases). This CDR3 spans 13 amino acids. Germline values: CDR1 KGHSH, CDR2 LQKENI. Trimming cost V 3 bases and J 8 bases, with 13 bases left between them. The CDR3 sequence: CASSPVGGNGYTF. In nucleotides, the CDR3 is TGTGCCAGCTCACCTGTCGGGGGGAACGGCTACACCTTC.

The chain uses TRBV27 and TRBJ2-7, with D tentatively TRBD2 (6 bases). This CDR3 has 12 amino acids. The germline V gene has CDR1 MNHEY and CDR2 SMNVEV (reference sequence). V lost 7 bases, J lost 7 bases, and 14 bases lay in between. CDR3 sequence reads: CASTTGAGEQYF. CDR3 nucleotides: TGTGCCAGCACCACCGGTGCGGGAGAGCAGTACTTC.

The chain employs TRBV19 and TRBJ2-2; TRBD1 agrees at 11 bases. The germline V gene encodes CDR1 LNHDA and CDR2 SQIVND (reference sequence). This CDR3 is 16 amino acids long. V dropped 6 bases and J dropped 4; count of bases not matched to a gene: 7. The CDR3 region has the DNA TGTGCCAGTAGCAGGACAGGGGGCGCGCGCACCGGGGAGCTGTTTTTT. Its translation: CASSRTGGARTGELFF.

This clone was counted once. The chain couples TRBV27 to TRBJ2-1; 9 bases align to TRBD2. With 4 bases clipped from V and 6 bases from J, the junction kept 7 bases outside the gene matches. Germline CDR1 is MNHEY and CDR2 is SMNVEV (reference sequence). The CDR3 spans 15 residues. The CDR3, as DNA: TGTGCCAGCAGTTATGGCGGGAGGGCCGGCAATGAGCAGTTCTTC. Translated, it gives CASSYGGRAGNEQFF.